Shown below are 8 T cell receptor beta chains from a single sample sequenced in a study of shared clonotypes between healthy human individuals. Clones were sequenced by immunoSEQ multiplex PCR, and TCRdb holds only the in-frame ones, with some missing. The sample includes almost 750,000 clones, over 60% of them seen just once. The sequenced sample consisted of memory CD4+ T cells sorted from blood. Subset specified: CD45RA-negative fraction. Source of these receptors: a woman aged 30 to 39 in good health.

This sequence joins TRBV5-4 and TRBJ2-7; unclear D gene. This CDR3 is built from 15 residues. V was cut by 3 bases and J by 6 bases, with 19 bases left in between. The germline V gene has CDR1 SGHNT and CDR2 YYREEE (reference sequence). The CDR3 DNA reads as TGTGCCAGCAGCTCGGCCCGGGCCAACAGTGCCGAGCAGTACTTC. Protein product: CASSSARANSAEQYF.

This chain uses TRBV19 with TRBJ1-5, with D perhaps TRBD1 (6 bases). The CDR3 spans 14 residues. CDR1 and CDR2 from the germline V gene are LNHDA and SQIVND (reference sequence). V gave up 5 bases and J gave up 5 bases, with 13 bases separating them. The CDR3: CASSQGQKHQPQHF. The CDR3 coding sequence is TGTGCCAGTAGTCAGGGGCAGAAACATCAGCCCCAGCATTTT.

The sample holds a few counts of this clone. This rearrangement joins TRBV23-1 to TRBJ2-7; maybe TRBD1 (5 bases). TRBV23-1 is flagged as an ORF with uncertain function. Trimming removed 0 bases at V and 5 bases at J, with 20 bases between. The CDR3 extends over 17 amino acids. The CDR3: CASSQSMPGRRRHEQYF. The CDR3 bases are TGCGCCAGCAGTCAATCGATGCCAGGGCGCAGGCGGCACGAGCAGTACTTC.

This clone was seen more than once but under ten times. This rearrangement joins TRBV10-3 to TRBJ2-1; 11 bases are shared with TRBD2. The junction had 1 base not matched to a gene; V was cut back by 2 bases and J by 4 bases. The CDR3 is 15 residues long. CDR1 is ENHRY and CDR2 is SYGVKD in the germline V gene. The CDR3, as DNA: TGTGCCATCAGTGAGACTAGCGGGAGATACAATGAGCAGTTCTTC. This sequence encodes CAISETSGRYNEQFF.

The J gene is TRBJ2-6, the V gene TRBV28; TRBD1 might be the D (6 bases). CDR1 and CDR2 from the germline V gene are MDHEN and SYDVKM. The V gene lost 5 bases and the J gene lost 0 bases, with 11 bases spanning the gap. The CDR3 spans 16 residues. CDR3 loop: CASSPDSFSGANVLTF. The CDR3 bases are TGTGCCAGCAGTCCGGACAGTTTCTCTGGGGCCAACGTCCTGACTTTC.

The chain uses TRBV5-4 and TRBJ2-7; 14 bases align to TRBD2. The CDR3 runs 16 residues. Germline CDR1 SGHNT, CDR2 YYREEE (reference sequence). The J segment lost 4 bases and the V segment lost 4 bases, leaving 7 bases of the junction unmatched. CDR3 in DNA: TGTGCCAGCAGCCCTGGACTAGCGGGAGGCGTTTACGAGCAGTACTTC. Protein sequence: CASSPGLAGGVYEQYF.

CDR3 in DNA: TGTGCCAGCAGCTTAGCGCGGAAGAACACTGAAGCTTTCTTT. It is translated as CASSLARKNTEAFF. This chain connects TRBV7-2 to TRBJ1-1; D gene unclear. Between the trimmed V and J ends, which lost 0 bases and 1 base, there was a span of 6 bases. CDR3 length equals 14 residues. Germline V gives CDR1 SGHTA, CDR2 FQGNSA. The full variable domain, with the rest looked up from reference TRBV7-2 and TRBJ1-1, is GAGVSQSPSNKVTEKGKDVELRCDPISGHTALYWYRQSLGQGLEFLIYFQGNSAPDKSGLPSDRFSAERTGGSVSTLTIQRTQQEDSAVYLCASSLARKNTEAFFGQGTRLTVV.

This rearrangement joins TRBV7-6 to TRBJ2-3; D not certain. CDR3 length equals 13 residues. The V and J ends lost 6 bases and 4 bases respectively, with 11 bases between them. Germline V CDR1 and CDR2: SGHVS, FNYEAQ. For the CDR3, the DNA is TGTGCCAGCAGTCCCCAAGAAGCAGATACGCAGTATTTT. This encodes CASSPQEADTQYF.